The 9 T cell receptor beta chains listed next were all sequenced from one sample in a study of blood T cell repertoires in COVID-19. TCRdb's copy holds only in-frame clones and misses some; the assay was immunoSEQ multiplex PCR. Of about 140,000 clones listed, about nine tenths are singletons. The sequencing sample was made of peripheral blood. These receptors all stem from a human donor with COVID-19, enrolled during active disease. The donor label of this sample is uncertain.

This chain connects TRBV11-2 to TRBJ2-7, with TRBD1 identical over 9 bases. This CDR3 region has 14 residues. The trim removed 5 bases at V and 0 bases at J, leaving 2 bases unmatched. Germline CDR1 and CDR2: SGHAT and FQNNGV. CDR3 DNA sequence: TGTGCCAGCAGCCAGACAGGGGGCTCCTACGAGCAGTACTTC. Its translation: CASSQTGGSYEQYF.

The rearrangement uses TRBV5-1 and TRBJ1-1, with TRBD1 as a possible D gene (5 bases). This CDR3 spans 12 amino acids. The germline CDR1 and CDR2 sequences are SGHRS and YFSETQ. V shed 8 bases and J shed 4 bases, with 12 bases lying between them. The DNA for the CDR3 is TGCGCCAGTTCCCGGGACTTCACTGAAGCTTTCTTT. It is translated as CASSRDFTEAFF.

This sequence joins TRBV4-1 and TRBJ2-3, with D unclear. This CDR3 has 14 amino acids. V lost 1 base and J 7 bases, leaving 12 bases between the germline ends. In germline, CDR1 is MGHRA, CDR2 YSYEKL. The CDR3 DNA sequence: TGCGCCAGCAGCCAAGGGTTTTCTGCTAATACGCAGTATTTT. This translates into CASSQGFSANTQYF.

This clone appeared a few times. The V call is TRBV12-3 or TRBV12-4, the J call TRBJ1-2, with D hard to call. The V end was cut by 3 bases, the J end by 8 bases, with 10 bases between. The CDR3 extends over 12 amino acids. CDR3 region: CASSFYAAGYTF. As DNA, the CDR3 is TGTGCCAGCAGTTTTTATGCGGCCGGCTACACCTTC.

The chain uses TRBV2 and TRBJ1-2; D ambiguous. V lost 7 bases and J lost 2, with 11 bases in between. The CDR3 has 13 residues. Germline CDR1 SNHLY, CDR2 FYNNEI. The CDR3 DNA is TGTGCCAGCAATCGGGAGCTGAACTATGGCTACACCTTC. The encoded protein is CASNRELNYGYTF.

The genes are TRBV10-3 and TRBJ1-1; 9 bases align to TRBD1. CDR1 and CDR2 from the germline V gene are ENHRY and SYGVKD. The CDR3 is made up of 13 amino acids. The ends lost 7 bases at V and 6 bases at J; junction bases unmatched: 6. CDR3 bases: TGTGCCATCACCGGGACAGGGAAGGCTGAAGCTTTCTTT. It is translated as CAITGTGKAEAFF.

CDR3 nucleotide sequence: TGTGCCAGCAGCTTAGATCACTCGGCAGACAATGGCTACACCTTC. The encoded protein is CASSLDHSADNGYTF. The chain recombines TRBV13 with TRBJ1-2; D is undetermined. The CDR3 covers 15 residues. CDR1 and CDR2 (germline): PRHDT, FYEKMQ (reference sequence). V dropped 1 base and J dropped 6 bases, with 15 bases sitting between them. Supplemented by reference TRBV13 and TRBJ1-2, the full variable domain reads AAGVIQSPRHLIKEKRETATLKCYPIPRHDTVYWYQQGPGQDPQFLISFYEKMQSDKGSIPDRFSAQQFSDYHSELNMSSLELGDSALYFCASSLDHSADNGYTFGSGTRLTVV.

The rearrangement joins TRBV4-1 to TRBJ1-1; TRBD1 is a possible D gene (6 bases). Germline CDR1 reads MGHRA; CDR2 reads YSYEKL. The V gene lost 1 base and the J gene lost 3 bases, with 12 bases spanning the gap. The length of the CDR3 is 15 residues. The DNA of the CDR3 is TGCGCCAGCAGCCAAGCTCGAGACAGGCACACTGAAGCTTTCTTT. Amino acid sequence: CASSQARDRHTEAFF.

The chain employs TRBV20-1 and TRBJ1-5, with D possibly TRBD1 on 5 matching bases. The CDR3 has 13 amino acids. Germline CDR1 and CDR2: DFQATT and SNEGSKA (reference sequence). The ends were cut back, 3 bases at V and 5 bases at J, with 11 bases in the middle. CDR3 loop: CSASLGLDQPQHF. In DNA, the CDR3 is TGCAGTGCTAGTTTGGGGCTAGATCAGCCCCAGCATTTT.